This paragraph reports one TCR beta chain. Its antigen is unknown. The data belong to a study of beta chain features in type 1 diabetes. Expressed TCRB transcripts were sequenced, since all the RNA that had been isolated was reverse transcribed. Generated by immunoSEQ multiplex PCR, the TCRdb table keeps only in-frame clones and is missing some. The sample yields about 350,000 clones, about 19% seen once. The germline V gene encodes CDR1 KGHSH and CDR2 LQKENI. The V and J ends lost 5 bases and 5 bases, in that order; junction bases with no gene match: 7. The CDR3 is 15 amino acids. Overall study results and limits: Shorter templates might be favored by PCR, and equally so in patients and in controls.

J is TRBJ2-5 and V is TRBV18; 11 bases fit TRBD1. The sequenced material came from naive CD4+ T cells from blood. This receptor was identified in a woman between 18 and 29 years old in good health. The CDR3 region is CASSSRTGGEETQYF. The CDR3 DNA is TGTGCCAGCTCATCGCGGACAGGGGGCGAGGAGACCCAGTACTTC.